The 5 T cell receptor beta chains below were found in one sample sequenced in a study of T cell repertoires in ileal Crohn's disease. As to time point: neoterminal ileum biopsy at postoperative endoscopy, about 6 months after surgery. Clones were sequenced by immunoSEQ multiplex PCR, and TCRdb holds only the in-frame ones, with some missing. In the table there are fewer than 2,000 clones, 83% of which are singletons. Sequencing input: ileal tissue. The receptors were gathered from an adult with Crohn's disease.

The gene calls are TRBV30 and TRBJ2-7; TRBD2 aligns across 10 bases. This CDR3 comprises 15 residues. J lost 4 bases, V lost 1 base, and 7 bases had no gene match. CDR1 and CDR2 from the germline V gene are GTSNPN and SVGIG (reference sequence). The CDR3: CAWSGMSSGGYEQYF. In nucleotides, the CDR3 is TGTGCCTGGAGTGGGATGTCTAGCGGGGGATACGAGCAGTACTTC.

Points on this clone: At one end the junction does not follow the germline gene, possibly because of a read error. The rearrangement uses TRBV9 and TRBJ2-1; 11 bases line up with TRBD2. The CDR3 is 16 residues long. CDR1 is SGDLS, CDR2 YYNGEE, per germline. The CDR3 sequence is CASSVELAGGFNEQLF. In DNA, the CDR3 is TGTGCCAGCAGCGTAGAGTTAGCGGGAGGGTTCAATGAGCAGCTCTTC.

CDR3 loop: CASSYLAGANYEQYF. The CDR3 DNA reads as TGTGCCAGCAGTTACCTAGCGGGAGCGAACTACGAGCAGTACTTC. This chain uses TRBV6-6 with TRBJ2-7; 10 bases map to TRBD2. The CDR3 extends over 15 amino acids. In germline, CDR1 is MNHNY, CDR2 SVGAGI (reference sequence). The V and J ends lost 2 bases and 3 bases, in that order; junction bases with no gene match: 4.

This CDR3 reads CASSVTTSGGNIQYF. The CDR3 DNA reads TGTGCCAGCAGCGTCACGACTAGCGGGGGAAACATTCAGTACTTC. The chain is built from TRBV11-2 and TRBJ2-4; 12 bases match TRBD2. Per germline, CDR1 SGHAT and CDR2 FQNNGV. The CDR3 has 15 residues. The V segment lost 5 bases and the J segment 6 bases; nucleotides outside the gene matches: 5.

V gene TRBV29-1 combines with J gene TRBJ2-6; no clear D. V lost 4 bases, J lost 0 bases, and 10 bases lay in between. CDR3 length: 15 residues. CDR1 and CDR2 (germline): SQVTM, ANQGSEA. The CDR3, as DNA: TGCAGCGTTGCCGACGGGTCCTCTGGGGCCAACGTCCTGACTTTC. Protein: CSVADGSSGANVLTF.